This entry lists 30 T cell receptor beta chains sequenced from one sample in a study of T cell responses to AZD1222 COVID-19 vaccine. Using immunoSEQ multiplex PCR, the repertoire was profiled, and TCRdb retains in-frame clones only, with some absent. Seen here are 150,000 to 200,000 clones, around 93% observed once, and the top ten hold about 4.2%. This material consisted of peripheral blood, taken on day 0 of AZD1222 vaccination. The receptors were gathered from an adult in good health.

This chain links TRBV7-5 with TRBJ1-1. TRBV7-5 constitutes a pseudogene. The CDR3 loop spans 16 amino acids. The DNA for the CDR3 is TGTGCCAGAAGCTTGAGGGGCCGGGTGGGGGACACTGAAGCTTTCTTT. This sequence encodes CARSLRGRVGDTEAFF.

This sequence joins TRBV27 and TRBJ2-1; 11 bases fit TRBD2. The CDR3 runs to 15 residues. V shed 3 bases, J shed 8 bases, and the junction held 6 bases outside the gene matches. CDR1 is MNHEY and CDR2 is SMNVEV in the germline V gene (reference sequence). The CDR3, as DNA: TGTGCCAGCAGTTTTGAACTAGCGGGAGTCTATGAGCAGTTCTTC. Encoded protein: CASSFELAGVYEQFF.

This rearrangement joins TRBV29-1 to TRBJ1-2; 10 bases are a match to TRBD1. The CDR3 loop spans 13 amino acids. Per germline, CDR1 SQVTM and CDR2 ANQGSEA. V lost 5 bases and J lost 4; bases outside the gene matches: 4. The CDR3 protein is CSVPGQGTYGYTF. The CDR3 nucleotides are TGCAGCGTTCCGGGACAGGGGACCTATGGCTACACCTTC.

The chain links TRBV12-3 or TRBV12-4 to TRBJ2-1; D remains unclear. The ends were cut back, 9 bases at V and 6 bases at J, with 12 bases in the middle. The CDR3 extends over 12 amino acids. The CDR3 sequence is CASQQSSNEQFF. The DNA for the CDR3 is TGTGCCAGTCAACAGAGCAGCAATGAGCAGTTCTTC.

This rearrangement joins TRBV3-1 (or the pseudogene TRBV3-2) to TRBJ2-1; D uncertain. The V gene lost 4 bases and the J gene lost 8 bases, with 6 bases spanning the gap. Germline CDR1 and CDR2: LGHDT and YNNKEL (reference sequence). There are 11 residues in the CDR3. CDR3 amino acids: CASSLRDEQFF. The CDR3 DNA follows: TGTGCCAGCAGCCTTCGGGATGAGCAGTTCTTC.

The chain carries TRBV24-1 and TRBJ2-3; TRBD1 matches at 9 bases. Germline V lookup: CDR1 KGHDR, CDR2 SFDVKD. There are 15 residues in the CDR3. V gave up 4 bases and J gave up 7 bases; unmatched junction bases: 8. The chain's CDR3 is CATSDVPGQGNTQYF. In DNA, the CDR3 is TGTGCCACCAGTGACGTCCCGGGACAGGGTAATACGCAGTATTTT.

The chain employs TRBV7-2 and TRBJ2-7, with D tentatively TRBD2 (6 bases). Germline CDR1 is SGHTA and CDR2 is FQGNSA. The CDR3 is 15 amino acids. V lost 1 base and J lost 3, with 13 bases in between. The CDR3 sequence is CASSLGSLGGYEQYF. Written as DNA, the CDR3 is TGTGCCAGCAGCTTAGGGTCCCTCGGGGGCTACGAGCAGTACTTC.

The rearrangement uses TRBV5-5 and TRBJ2-7; D not certain. Germline V gene data show CDR1 as SGHKS and CDR2 as YYEKEE (reference sequence). Trimming removed 5 bases at V and 0 bases at J, with 12 bases between. The CDR3 covers 14 residues. Written as DNA, the CDR3 is TGTGCCAGCAGTTCGAGTAGGGTCTCCTACGAGCAGTACTTC. It is translated as CASSSSRVSYEQYF. Drawing the rest from reference TRBV5-5 and TRBJ2-7, the complete variable domain is DAGVTQSPTHLIKTRGQQVTLRCSPISGHKSVSWYQQVLGQGPQFIFQYYEKEERGRGNFPDRFSARQFPNYSSELNVNALLLGDSALYLCASSSSRVSYEQYFGPGTRLTVT.

The chain joins TRBV7-9 to TRBJ1-4; D remains unclear. The CDR3 has 14 residues. Trimming shortened V by 5 bases and J by 6 bases, and 13 bases separated the two germline ends. The germline CDR1 and CDR2 sequences are SEHNR and FQNEAQ (reference sequence). The CDR3, as DNA: TGTGCCAGCAGCCCGGCCGGGTCCGATGAAAAACTGTTTTTT. It is translated as CASSPAGSDEKLFF.

The chain joins TRBV11-2 to TRBJ2-5, with 16 bases aligning to TRBD2. Germline CDR1 and CDR2: SGHAT and FQNNGV. The junction had 6 bases not matched to a gene; V was cut back by 5 bases and J by 0 bases. The CDR3 sequence is 18 residues long. The CDR3 DNA sequence: TGTGCCAGCAGCGTGGGACTAGCGGGAGGGGCGTACCAAGAGACCCAGTACTTC. It is translated as CASSVGLAGGAYQETQYF.

The chain has TRBV5-1 and TRBJ2-3, with 7 bases fitting TRBD1. The CDR3 extends over 15 amino acids. Germline V lookup: CDR1 SGHRS, CDR2 YFSETQ. V lost 2 bases to trimming and J lost 2 bases; unmatched junction nucleotides: 5. The CDR3 DNA is TGCGCCAGCAGCTTACAGGGGCAGGTCACAGATACGCAGTATTTT. Translating gives CASSLQGQVTDTQYF.

Details on this clone: Distinct nucleotide sequences in the sample also encode this CDR3. This sequence joins TRBV19 and TRBJ1-1; D is undetermined. Germline loops: CDR1 LNHDA, CDR2 SQIVND (reference sequence). Trimming shortened V by 4 bases and J by 1 base, and 7 bases separated the two germline ends. The CDR3 totals 13 residues. In DNA form, the CDR3 reads TGTGCCAGTAGTACCGGCCCGAACACTGAAGCTTTCTTT. It specifies CASSTGPNTEAFF. The full variable domain, in which reference TRBV19 and TRBJ1-1 provide the parts outside the CDR3, is DGGITQSPKYLFRKEGQNVTLSCEQNLNHDAMYWYRQDPGQGLRLIYYSQIVNDFQKGDIAEGYSVSREKKESFPLTVTSAQKNPTAFYLCASSTGPNTEAFFGQGTRLTVV.

J is TRBJ2-7 and V is TRBV5-1, with 7 bases identical to TRBD1. This CDR3 is built from 17 residues. Germline loops: CDR1 SGHRS, CDR2 YFSETQ. Germline trimming cut 0 bases from V and 4 bases from J; bases unmatched to any gene: 13. The CDR3 sequence: CASSLVLQGTAHYEQYF. The CDR3 coding sequence is TGCGCCAGCAGCTTGGTCCTACAGGGGACGGCACATTACGAGCAGTACTTC.

The chain links TRBV27 to TRBJ1-2, with D maybe TRBD1 (6 bases). This CDR3 spans 13 amino acids. V was clipped by 1 base and J by 8 bases, with 11 bases between them. Germline V lookup: CDR1 MNHEY, CDR2 SMNVEV (reference sequence). As DNA, the CDR3 is TGTGCCAGCAGTTTATTTAGGGGGTACGGCTACACCTTC. Protein product: CASSLFRGYGYTF.

The chain joins TRBV25-1 to TRBJ1-2; D possibly corresponds to TRBD1 (6 bases). Trimming cost V 5 bases and J 3 bases, with 10 bases left between them. CDR1 and CDR2 (germline): MGHDK, SYGVNS. This CDR3 contains 13 residues. The CDR3 nucleotides are TGTGCCAGCAGTTCTACAGGGTACTATGGCTACACCTTC. Translating gives CASSSTGYYGYTF.

The genes are TRBV6-5 and TRBJ2-5; D unclear. The germline V gene encodes CDR1 MNHEY and CDR2 SVGAGI. The CDR3 has 13 amino acids. Between the trimmed V and J ends, which lost 1 base and 3 bases, there was a span of 6 bases. This CDR3 is CASSYWPEETQYF. The CDR3 nucleotides are TGTGCCAGCAGTTACTGGCCAGAAGAGACCCAGTACTTC.

The table lists this clone with a count of one. The rearrangement joins TRBV7-2 to TRBJ2-7; D is possibly TRBD2 (6 bases). The V gene's germline CDR1 is SGHTA and CDR2 FQGNSA. The ends were cut back, 1 base at V and 1 base at J, with 8 bases in the middle. The CDR3 runs to 14 residues. DNA for the CDR3: TGTGCCAGCAGCTTAGAACGGGGGTCCTACGAGCAGTACTTC. Its translation is CASSLERGSYEQYF.

The rearrangement joins TRBV4-3 to TRBJ2-2; 10 positions match TRBD2. The ends lost 0 bases at V and 8 bases at J; junction bases unmatched: 9. The V gene's germline CDR1 is LGHNA and CDR2 YSLEER. The CDR3 totals 17 residues. The DNA of the CDR3 is TGCGCCAGCAGCCAAGATCTGCTAGCGGGAGTCTCGGGGGAGCTGTTTTTT. Its protein product is CASSQDLLAGVSGELFF.

The chain links TRBV28 to TRBJ1-5; 7 nucleotides align to TRBD1. The CDR3 consists of 15 residues. CDR1 and CDR2 from the germline V gene are MDHEN and SYDVKM. After removal of 5 bases from V and 3 bases from J, the junction contained 7 bases not matched to a gene. CDR3: CASSDGTDYNQPQHF. CDR3 coding DNA: TGTGCCAGCAGTGACGGGACAGACTACAATCAGCCCCAGCATTTT.

V is TRBV27 and J is TRBJ1-6; no clear D gene. The germline V gene has CDR1 MNHEY and CDR2 SMNVEV (reference sequence). The CDR3 has 16 residues. Trimming stripped 4 bases from V and 8 bases from J, with 18 bases between. The CDR3 coding sequence is TGTGCCAGCAGTTCCCGGACTCTAATGGAGGATTCACCCCTCCACTTT. This translates into CASSSRTLMEDSPLHF.

The chain joins TRBV2 to TRBJ1-1; the D gene is possibly TRBD1 (6 bases). The CDR3 loop spans 14 amino acids. Between the trimmed V and J ends, which lost 6 bases and 4 bases, there was a span of 15 bases. Germline CDR1 is SNHLY and CDR2 is FYNNEI. CDR3 in amino acids: CASSISGVGTEAFF. The CDR3 DNA sequence: TGTGCCAGCAGCATCTCAGGGGTGGGCACTGAAGCTTTCTTT.

The chain links TRBV18 to TRBJ2-2; D gene ambiguous. Germline CDR1 and CDR2: KGHSH and LQKENI. This CDR3 has 16 residues. V was trimmed by 5 bases and J by 6 bases, leaving 19 bases between them. CDR3: CASSSDTFDWSGELFF. The CDR3 DNA follows: TGTGCCAGCTCAAGCGACACCTTCGATTGGTCCGGGGAGCTGTTTTTT.

V gene TRBV7-8 combines with J gene TRBJ2-2; 8 nucleotides align to TRBD2. The trim removed 5 bases at V and 3 bases at J, leaving 5 bases unmatched. The CDR3 consists of 15 residues. Germline V gene sequence: CDR1 SGHVS, CDR2 FQNEAQ. CDR3: CASSQLTSDTGELFF. The CDR3 DNA reads TGTGCCAGCAGCCAACTGACTAGCGACACCGGGGAGCTGTTTTTT.

The genes are TRBV12-3 or TRBV12-4 and TRBJ1-2, with a tentative D call TRBD1 (6 bases). This CDR3 has 13 amino acids. Trimming pared 6 bases from V and 8 bases from J, leaving 16 bases between. The CDR3 DNA reads TGTGCCAGCAGCGTAACAGGGCTTGAAGGCTACACCTTC. This sequence encodes CASSVTGLEGYTF.

This clone appeared once. V gene TRBV28 combines with J gene TRBJ1-5; a weak D match, TRBD1 (6 bases). The V end lost 10 bases, the J end lost 2 bases, and 12 bases lay between the germline ends. Germline CDR1 reads MDHEN; CDR2 reads SYDVKM. This CDR3 region has 13 residues. Written as DNA, the CDR3 is TGTGCCACCGGGGAGGGGGGCAATCAGCCCCAGCATTTT. Protein: CATGEGGNQPQHF.

The chain uses TRBV3-1 (or the pseudogene TRBV3-2) and TRBJ1-2, with 9 bases aligning to TRBD1. V gave up 1 base and J gave up 4 bases; unmatched junction bases: 10. The CDR3 has 17 residues. Germline CDR1 reads LGHDT; CDR2 reads YNNKEL (reference sequence). The CDR3 protein is CASSQVMWDREIYGYTF. The CDR3, as DNA: TGTGCCAGCAGCCAAGTTATGTGGGACAGGGAAATCTATGGCTACACCTTC.

The chain is built from TRBV10-1 and TRBJ2-2; no reliable D call. Trimming took off 8 bases at V and 4 bases at J, with 11 bases between the two ends. The CDR3 has 13 residues. Germline V gene lookup returns CDR1 WNHNN and CDR2 SYGVQD (reference sequence). This chain's CDR3 is CASGPPRTGELFF. The CDR3 DNA sequence: TGCGCCAGCGGGCCGCCACGCACCGGGGAGCTGTTTTTT.

This clone was observed a single time. This chain joins TRBV30 and TRBJ2-1, with D tentatively TRBD1 or TRBD2 (5 bases each). Germline CDR1 is GTSNPN and CDR2 is SVGIG (reference sequence). V dropped 7 bases and J dropped 9 bases, with 22 bases sitting between them. The CDR3 runs 14 residues. CDR3 sequence: CASSLGGVQGEQFF. The CDR3 DNA reads as TGTGCCTCCTCTCTTGGGGGAGTCCAGGGTGAGCAGTTCTTC. The complete variable domain, with remaining parts taken from reference TRBV30 and TRBJ2-1, reads SQTIHQWPATLVQPVGSPLSLECTVEGTSNPNLYWYRQAAGRGLQLLFYSVGIGQISSEVPQNLSASRPQDRQFILSSKKLLLSDSGFYLCASSLGGVQGEQFFGPGTRLTVL.

The chain carries TRBV12-3 or TRBV12-4 and TRBJ2-7; D not certain. CDR3 size: 12 residues. Between the trimmed V and J ends, which lost 3 bases and 4 bases, there was a span of 7 bases. The CDR3 DNA sequence: TGTGCCAGCAGTTTGGGTATTTACGAGCAGTACTTC. Its translation is CASSLGIYEQYF.

This chain links TRBV10-2 with TRBJ2-7; TRBD2 might be the D (6 bases). Trimming removed 4 bases from V and 6 bases from J, with 16 bases in between. The CDR3 loop spans 14 amino acids. Germline V CDR1 and CDR2: WSHSY, SAAADI. The CDR3 reads CASSVGTYPPEQYF. CDR3 nucleotides: TGCGCCAGCAGTGTAGGGACTTACCCTCCCGAGCAGTACTTC.